A single sample gave rise to the 4 T cell receptor beta chains below, sequenced in a study of blood T cell repertoires in COVID-19. Clones were sequenced by immunoSEQ multiplex PCR, and TCRdb holds only the in-frame ones, with some missing. The sample contains around 40,000 clones, 91% of which appear only once. Sequenced: peripheral blood. The receptors come from a woman of 80 years or more with acute or convalescent COVID-19.

The table lists this clone with a count of one. This chain uses TRBV5-1 with TRBJ2-1; the match to TRBD2 covers 11 bases. Germline CDR1 SGHRS, CDR2 YFSETQ. There are 17 residues in the CDR3. With V trimmed by 7 bases and J by 1 base, 10 bases remained unmatched. The CDR3 sequence is CASRTSGGMESYNEQFF. In DNA form, the CDR3 reads TGCGCCAGCCGAACTAGCGGGGGCATGGAGTCCTACAATGAGCAGTTCTTC.

The rearrangement uses TRBV6-5 and TRBJ2-7, with 9 bases identical to TRBD1. The CDR3 runs 14 residues. Losses at the gene ends were 6 bases for V and 7 bases for J; bases not matched to a gene: 10. In germline, CDR1 is MNHEY, CDR2 SVGAGI. The CDR3: CASRGGQGPWEQYF. Here the CDR3 DNA reads TGTGCCAGCAGGGGGGGACAGGGTCCTTGGGAGCAGTACTTC.

The chain links TRBV3-1 (or the pseudogene TRBV3-2) to TRBJ2-3, with D tentatively TRBD2 (7 bases). Germline-derived CDR1 and CDR2 are LGHDT and YNNKEL (reference sequence). CDR3 length: 17 residues. The ends were cut back, 4 bases at V and 0 bases at J, with 17 bases in the middle. The CDR3 reads CASSRGEGGSSTDTQYF. CDR3 DNA sequence: TGTGCCAGCAGCCGCGGGGAGGGGGGGTCTAGCACAGATACGCAGTATTTT.

In its sample, this clone was seen once. The genes are TRBV19 and TRBJ1-1; TRBD1 matches at 8 bases. The CDR3 has 13 amino acids. V was clipped by 6 bases and J by 2 bases; unmatched bases: 2. Germline V gives CDR1 LNHDA, CDR2 SQIVND (reference sequence). The DNA for the CDR3 is TGTGCCAGTAGAACAGGGGGAAACACTGAAGCTTTCTTT. Translation gives CASRTGGNTEAFF.